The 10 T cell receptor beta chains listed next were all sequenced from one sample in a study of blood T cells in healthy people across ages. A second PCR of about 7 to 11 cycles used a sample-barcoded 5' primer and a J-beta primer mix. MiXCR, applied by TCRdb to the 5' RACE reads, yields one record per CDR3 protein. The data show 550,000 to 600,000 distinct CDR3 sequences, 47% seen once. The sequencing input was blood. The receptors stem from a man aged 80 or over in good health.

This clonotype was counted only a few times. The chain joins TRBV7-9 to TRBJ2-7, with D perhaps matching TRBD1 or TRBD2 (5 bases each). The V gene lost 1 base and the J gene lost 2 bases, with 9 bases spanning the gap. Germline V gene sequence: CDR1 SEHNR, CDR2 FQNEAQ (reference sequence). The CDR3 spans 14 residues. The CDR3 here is CASSLVVGPYEQYF. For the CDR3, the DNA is TGTGCCAGCAGCTTAGTCGTGGGACCCTACGAGCAGTACTTC. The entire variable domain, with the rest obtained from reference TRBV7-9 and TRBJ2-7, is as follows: DTGVSQNPRHKITKRGQNVTFRCDPISEHNRLYWYRQTLGQGPEFLTYFQNEAQLEKSRLLSDRFSAERPKGSFSTLEIQRTEQGDSAMYLCASSLVVGPYEQYFGPGTRLTVT.

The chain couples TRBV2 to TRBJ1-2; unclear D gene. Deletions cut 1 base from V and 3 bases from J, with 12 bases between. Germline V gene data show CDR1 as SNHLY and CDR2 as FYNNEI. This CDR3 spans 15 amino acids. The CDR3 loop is CASSEGLRQDYGYTF. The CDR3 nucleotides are TGTGCCAGCAGTGAAGGTCTGAGGCAGGACTATGGCTACACCTTC.

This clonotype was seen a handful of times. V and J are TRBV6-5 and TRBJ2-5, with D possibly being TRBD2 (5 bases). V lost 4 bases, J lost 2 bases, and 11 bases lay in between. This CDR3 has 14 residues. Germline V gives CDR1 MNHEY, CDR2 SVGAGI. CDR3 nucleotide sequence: TGTGCCAGCAGTTCACCCGGACTTCAAGAGACCCAGTACTTC. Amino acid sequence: CASSSPGLQETQYF.

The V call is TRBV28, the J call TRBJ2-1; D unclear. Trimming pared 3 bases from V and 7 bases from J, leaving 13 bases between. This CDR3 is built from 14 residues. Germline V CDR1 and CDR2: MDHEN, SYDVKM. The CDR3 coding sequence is TGTGCCAGCAGTTTGTCCGGGTCACAAAATGAGCAGTTCTTC. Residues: CASSLSGSQNEQFF.

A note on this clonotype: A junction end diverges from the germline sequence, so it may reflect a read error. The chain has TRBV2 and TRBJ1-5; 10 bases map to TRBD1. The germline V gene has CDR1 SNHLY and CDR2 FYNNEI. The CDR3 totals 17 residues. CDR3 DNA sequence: TGTGCCAGCGGTGAAGCGCGGGGGACAGGGGATAATCAGCCCCAGCATTTT. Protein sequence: CASGEARGTGDNQPQHF.

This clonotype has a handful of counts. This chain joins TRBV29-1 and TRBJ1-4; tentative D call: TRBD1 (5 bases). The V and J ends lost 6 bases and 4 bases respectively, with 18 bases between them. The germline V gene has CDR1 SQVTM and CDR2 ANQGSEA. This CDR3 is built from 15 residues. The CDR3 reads CSVGPGAANNEKLFF. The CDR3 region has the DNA TGCAGCGTGGGTCCCGGGGCGGCTAATAATGAAAAACTGTTTTTT.

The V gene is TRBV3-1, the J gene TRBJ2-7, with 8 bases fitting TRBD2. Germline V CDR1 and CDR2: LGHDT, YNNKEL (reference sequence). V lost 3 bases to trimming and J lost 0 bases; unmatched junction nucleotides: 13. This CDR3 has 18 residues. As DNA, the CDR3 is TGTGCCAGCAGCCATATCGTAAACGGCGGGAGGTGCTCCTACGAGCAGTACTTC. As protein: CASSHIVNGGRCSYEQYF.

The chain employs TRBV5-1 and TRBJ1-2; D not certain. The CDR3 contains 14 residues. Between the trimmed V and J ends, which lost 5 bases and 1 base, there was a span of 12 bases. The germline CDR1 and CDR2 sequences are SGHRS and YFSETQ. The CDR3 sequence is CASRGEVDNYGYTF. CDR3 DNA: TGCGCCAGCAGGGGCGAAGTGGATAACTATGGCTACACCTTC.

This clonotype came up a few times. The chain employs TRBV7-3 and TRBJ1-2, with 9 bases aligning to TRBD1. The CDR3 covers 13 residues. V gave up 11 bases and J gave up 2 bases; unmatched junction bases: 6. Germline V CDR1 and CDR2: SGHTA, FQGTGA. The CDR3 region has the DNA TGTGCCCCCTGTGGACAGGGGAACTATGGCTACACCTTC. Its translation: CAPCGQGNYGYTF.

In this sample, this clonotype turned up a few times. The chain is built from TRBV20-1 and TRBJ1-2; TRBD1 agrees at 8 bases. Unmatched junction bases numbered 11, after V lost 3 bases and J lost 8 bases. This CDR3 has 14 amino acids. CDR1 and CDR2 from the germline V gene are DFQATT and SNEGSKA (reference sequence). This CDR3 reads CSASNQGALGGYTF. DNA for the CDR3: TGCAGTGCTAGTAATCAGGGGGCTCTAGGGGGCTACACCTTC.